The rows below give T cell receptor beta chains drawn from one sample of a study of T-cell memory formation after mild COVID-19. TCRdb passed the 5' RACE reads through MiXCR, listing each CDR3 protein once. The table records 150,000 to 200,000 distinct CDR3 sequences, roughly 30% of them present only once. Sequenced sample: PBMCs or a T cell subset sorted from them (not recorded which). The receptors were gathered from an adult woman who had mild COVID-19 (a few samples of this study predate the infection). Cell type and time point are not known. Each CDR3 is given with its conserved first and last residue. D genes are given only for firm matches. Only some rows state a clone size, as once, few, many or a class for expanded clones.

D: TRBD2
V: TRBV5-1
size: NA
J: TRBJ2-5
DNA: TGCGCCAGCAGCTTTAGCGGGGGGGCTGAGACCCAGTACTTC
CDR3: CASSFSGGAETQYF

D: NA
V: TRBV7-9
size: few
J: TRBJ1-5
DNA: TGTGCCAGCAGCCACGGAAACAATCAGCCCCAGCATTTT
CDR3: CASSHGNNQPQHF

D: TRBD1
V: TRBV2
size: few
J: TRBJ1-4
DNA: TGTGCCAGCCGCCGGGACAGCGGGGAAAAACTGTTTTTT
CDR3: CASRRDSGEKLFF

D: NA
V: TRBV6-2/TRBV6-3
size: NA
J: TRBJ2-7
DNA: TGTGCCAGCAGTTACGGTCGCTCCTCTTCCTACGAGCAGTACTTC
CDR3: CASSYGRSSSYEQYF

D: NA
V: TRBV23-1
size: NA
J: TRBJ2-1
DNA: TGCGCCAGCAGTCAGTGGGAGGCGCCTGGCAATGAGCAGTTCTTC
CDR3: CASSQWEAPGNEQFF

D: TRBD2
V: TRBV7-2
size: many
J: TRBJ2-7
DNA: TGTGCCAGCAGCTTAGGCAGTCTAGCGGGTTCCCCCTACGAGCAGTACTTC
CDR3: CASSLGSLAGSPYEQYF

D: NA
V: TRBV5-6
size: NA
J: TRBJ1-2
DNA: TGTGCCAGCAGCTCAGGACAGTCTTGGTATGGCTACACCTTC
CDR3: CASSSGQSWYGYTF

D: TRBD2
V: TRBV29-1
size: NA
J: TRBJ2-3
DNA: TGCAGCGTTGAAGTTGCGGGGGGCCAGATGGATACGCAGTATTTT
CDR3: CSVEVAGGQMDTQYF

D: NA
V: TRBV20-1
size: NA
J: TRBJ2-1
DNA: TGCAGTGCTAGAGATCTAGGGGGAGGCAATGAGCAGTTCTTC
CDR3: CSARDLGGGNEQFF

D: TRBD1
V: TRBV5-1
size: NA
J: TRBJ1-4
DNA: TGCGCCAGCAGCTTGGAGGCGGGACAGCCCGAACAACTGTTTTTT
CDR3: CASSLEAGQPEQLFF

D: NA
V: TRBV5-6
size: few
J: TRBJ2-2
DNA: TGTGCCAGCAGCTTGTACGGGACAAACACCGGGGAGCTGTTTTTT
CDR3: CASSLYGTNTGELFF

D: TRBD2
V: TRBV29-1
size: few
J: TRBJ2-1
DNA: TGCAGCGTCCTGACCTCCCCGGGGGGGCAGTTCTTC
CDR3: CSVLTSPGGQFF

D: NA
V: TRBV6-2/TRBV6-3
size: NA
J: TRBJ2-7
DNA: TGTGCCAGCTTCGGGGGCGTTTCCTACGAGCAGTACTTC
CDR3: CASFGGVSYEQYF

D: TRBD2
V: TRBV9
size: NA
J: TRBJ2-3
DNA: TGTGCCAGCAGCCTCCGGATGGCGGGGGGGCTGGACGGCACAGATACGCAGTATTTT
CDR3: CASSLRMAGGLDGTDTQYF

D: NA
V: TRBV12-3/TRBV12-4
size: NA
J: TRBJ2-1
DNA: TGTGCCAGCGGACCAGGGGCCAGGGAGCAGTTCTTC
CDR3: CASGPGAREQFF

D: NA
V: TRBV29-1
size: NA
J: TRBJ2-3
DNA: TGCAGCGTTAAGGCTAGCGTCGCAGATACGCAGTATTTT
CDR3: CSVKASVADTQYF

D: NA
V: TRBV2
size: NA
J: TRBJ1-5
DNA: TGTGCCAGCAGTCGCCTTAATCAGCCCCAGCATTTT
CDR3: CASSRLNQPQHF

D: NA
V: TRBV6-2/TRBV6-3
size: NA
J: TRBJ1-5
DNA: TGTGCCAGCAGTTACCGGGATAATCAGCCCCAGCATTTT
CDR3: CASSYRDNQPQHF

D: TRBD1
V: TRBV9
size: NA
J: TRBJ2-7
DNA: TGTGCCAGCAGCGTATCGACAGGGGCCTACGAGCAGTACTTC
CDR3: CASSVSTGAYEQYF

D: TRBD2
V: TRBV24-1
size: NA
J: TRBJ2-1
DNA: TGTGCCACCAGTGATTCATCTAGCGGGGGGGCAGTTAGGCAGTTCTTC
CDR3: CATSDSSSGGAVRQFF

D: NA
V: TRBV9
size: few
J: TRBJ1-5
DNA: TGTGCCAGCAGCGTCGGCAGGGCCAACAATCAGCCCCAGCATTTT
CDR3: CASSVGRANNQPQHF

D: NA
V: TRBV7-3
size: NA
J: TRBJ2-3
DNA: TGTGCCAGCAGCTTAACGGCAGGCCGGTCAGATACGCAGTATTTT
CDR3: CASSLTAGRSDTQYF

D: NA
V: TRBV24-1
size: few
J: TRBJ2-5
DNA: TGTGCCACCAGTGATAGGACAGGGAGGGAAGAGACCCAGTACTTC
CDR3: CATSDRTGREETQYF

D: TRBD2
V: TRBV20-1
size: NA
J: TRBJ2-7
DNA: TGCAGTGCTAGATCCCAGCGGGAGGGCAGTGAGCAGTACTTC
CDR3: CSARSQREGSEQYF

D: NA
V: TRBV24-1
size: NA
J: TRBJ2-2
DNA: TGTGCCACCCAAAGGGACACCGGGGAGCTGTTTTTT
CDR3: CATQRDTGELFF

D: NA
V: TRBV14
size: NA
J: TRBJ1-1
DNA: TGTGCCAGCAGCCGGATATTAGGTGGGGTCACTGAAGCTTTCTTT
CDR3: CASSRILGGVTEAFF

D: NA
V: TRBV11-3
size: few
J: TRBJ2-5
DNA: TGTGCCAGCTCGGATTTGGAGACCCAGTACTTC
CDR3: CASSDLETQYF

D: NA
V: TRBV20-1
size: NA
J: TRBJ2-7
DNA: TGCAGTGCTAGGGGGTTCGGCACTGGCTGGGGCGAGCAGTACTTC
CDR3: CSARGFGTGWGEQYF

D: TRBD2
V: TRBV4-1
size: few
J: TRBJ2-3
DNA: TGCGCCAGCAGCAAAGCCCTAGCGGGAGATTTGGATACGCAGTATTTT
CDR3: CASSKALAGDLDTQYF

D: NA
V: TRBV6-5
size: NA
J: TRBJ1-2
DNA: TGTGCCAGCAGTTACGAGGGGCGTTATGGCTACACCTTC
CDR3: CASSYEGRYGYTF

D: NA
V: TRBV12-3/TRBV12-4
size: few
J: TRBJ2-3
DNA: TGTGCCAGCAGTTTCGGAGAGGATACGCAGTATTTT
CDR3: CASSFGEDTQYF

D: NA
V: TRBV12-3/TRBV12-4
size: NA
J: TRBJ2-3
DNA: TGTGCCAGCAGTTTAAGGGGAATCACAGATACGCAGTATTTT
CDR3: CASSLRGITDTQYF

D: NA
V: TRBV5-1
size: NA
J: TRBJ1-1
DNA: TGCGCCAGCAGCTTGGCTCAGAACACTGAAGCTTTCTTT
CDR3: CASSLAQNTEAFF

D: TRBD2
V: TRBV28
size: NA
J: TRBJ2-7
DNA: TGTGCCAGCAGTTTACTAGCGGGTAAAGGGCACTACGAGCAGTACTTC
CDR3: CASSLLAGKGHYEQYF

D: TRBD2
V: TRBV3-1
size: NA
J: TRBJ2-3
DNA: TGTGCCAGCAGCCACCCTTTAGGCGGGGGAACAGATACGCAGTATTTT
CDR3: CASSHPLGGGTDTQYF

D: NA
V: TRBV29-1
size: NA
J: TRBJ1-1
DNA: TGCAGCGTTGAAACTTGGAACACTGAAGCTTTCTTT
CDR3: CSVETWNTEAFF

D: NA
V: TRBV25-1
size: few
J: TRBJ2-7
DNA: TGTGCCAGCAGTGAGGTGGGATTCTCAACCTTCTACGAGCAGTACTTC
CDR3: CASSEVGFSTFYEQYF

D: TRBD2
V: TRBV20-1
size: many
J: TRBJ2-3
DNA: TGCAGTGCTCGCAAACTTAGCGGGAGGGCAGATACGCAGTATTTT
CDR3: CSARKLSGRADTQYF

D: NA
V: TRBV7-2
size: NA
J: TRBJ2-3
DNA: TGTGCCAGCAGCTATAGGGGTATCGGCACAGATACGCAGTATTTT
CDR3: CASSYRGIGTDTQYF

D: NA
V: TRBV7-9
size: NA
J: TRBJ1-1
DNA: TGTGCCAGCAGCTATGAGTTCACTGAAGCTTTCTTT
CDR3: CASSYEFTEAFF

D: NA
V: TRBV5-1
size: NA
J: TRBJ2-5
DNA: TGCGCCAGCGGGCTCAGGCTTGGGCGAGAGACCCAGTACTTC
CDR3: CASGLRLGRETQYF

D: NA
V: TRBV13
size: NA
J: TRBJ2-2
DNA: TGTGCCAGCCGCCCTGGAGGGGTCGACACCGGGGAGCTGTTTTTT
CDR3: CASRPGGVDTGELFF